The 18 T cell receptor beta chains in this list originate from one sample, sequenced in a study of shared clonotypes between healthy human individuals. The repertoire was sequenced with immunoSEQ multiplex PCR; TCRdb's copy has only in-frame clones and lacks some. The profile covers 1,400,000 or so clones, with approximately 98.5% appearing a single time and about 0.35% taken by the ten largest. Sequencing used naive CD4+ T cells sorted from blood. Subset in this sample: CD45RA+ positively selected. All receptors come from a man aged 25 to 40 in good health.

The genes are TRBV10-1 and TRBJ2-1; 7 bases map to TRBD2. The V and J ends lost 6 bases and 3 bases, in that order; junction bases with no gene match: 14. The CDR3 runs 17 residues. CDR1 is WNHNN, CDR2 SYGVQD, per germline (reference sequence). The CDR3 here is CASSGFGGERGYNEQFF. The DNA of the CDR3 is TGCGCCAGCAGCGGGTTCGGTGGGGAGCGGGGCTACAATGAGCAGTTCTTC.

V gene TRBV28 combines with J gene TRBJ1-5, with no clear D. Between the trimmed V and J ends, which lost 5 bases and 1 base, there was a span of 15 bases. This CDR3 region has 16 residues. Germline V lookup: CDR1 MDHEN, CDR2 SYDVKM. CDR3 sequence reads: CASSIPGGGSNQPQHF. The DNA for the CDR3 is TGTGCCAGCAGTATACCCGGCGGAGGGAGCAATCAGCCCCAGCATTTT. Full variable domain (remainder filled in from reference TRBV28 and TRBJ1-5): DVKVTQSSRYLVKRTGEKVFLECVQDMDHENMFWYRQDPGLGLRLIYFSYDVKMKEKGDIPEGYSVSREKKERFSLILESASTNQTSMYLCASSIPGGGSNQPQHFGDGTRLSIL.

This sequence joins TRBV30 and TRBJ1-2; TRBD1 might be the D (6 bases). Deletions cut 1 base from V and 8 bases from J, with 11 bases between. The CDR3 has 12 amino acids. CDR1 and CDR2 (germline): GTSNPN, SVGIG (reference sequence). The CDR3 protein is CAWSGSGEGYTF. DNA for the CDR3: TGTGCCTGGAGTGGGTCAGGGGAAGGCTACACCTTC.

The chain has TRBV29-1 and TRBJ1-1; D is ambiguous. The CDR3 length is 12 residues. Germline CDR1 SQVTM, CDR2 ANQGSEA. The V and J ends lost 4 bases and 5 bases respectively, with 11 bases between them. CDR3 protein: CSVVRPPTEAFF. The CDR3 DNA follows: TGCAGCGTTGTAAGGCCCCCGACTGAAGCTTTCTTT.

The CDR3 is CASSLDSGRTYEQYF. The CDR3 coding sequence is TGTGCCAGCAGCTTAGATAGCGGGAGAACCTACGAGCAGTACTTC. The J gene is TRBJ2-7, the V gene TRBV11-2, with 9 bases matching TRBD2. V lost 0 bases, J lost 2 bases, and 2 bases stayed unmatched. This CDR3 contains 15 residues. Germline values: CDR1 SGHAT, CDR2 FQNNGV.

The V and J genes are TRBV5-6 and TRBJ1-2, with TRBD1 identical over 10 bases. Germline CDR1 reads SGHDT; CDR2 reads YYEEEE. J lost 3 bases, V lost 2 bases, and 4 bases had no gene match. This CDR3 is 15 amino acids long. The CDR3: CASSFATGGYYGYTF. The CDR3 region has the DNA TGTGCCAGCAGCTTCGCGACAGGGGGCTACTATGGCTACACCTTC.

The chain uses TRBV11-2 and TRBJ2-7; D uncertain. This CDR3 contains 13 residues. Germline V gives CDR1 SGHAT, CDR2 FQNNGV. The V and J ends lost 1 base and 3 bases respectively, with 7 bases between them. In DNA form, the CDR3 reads TGTGCCAGCAGCTTAGGAAATGACTACGAGCAGTACTTC. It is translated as CASSLGNDYEQYF.

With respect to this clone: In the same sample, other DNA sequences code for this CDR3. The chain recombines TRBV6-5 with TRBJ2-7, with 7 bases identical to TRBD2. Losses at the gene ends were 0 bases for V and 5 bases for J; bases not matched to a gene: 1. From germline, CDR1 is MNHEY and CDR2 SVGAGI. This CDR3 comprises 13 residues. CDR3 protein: CASSYSGGNEQYF. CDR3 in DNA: TGTGCCAGCAGTTACTCGGGAGGGAACGAGCAGTACTTC.

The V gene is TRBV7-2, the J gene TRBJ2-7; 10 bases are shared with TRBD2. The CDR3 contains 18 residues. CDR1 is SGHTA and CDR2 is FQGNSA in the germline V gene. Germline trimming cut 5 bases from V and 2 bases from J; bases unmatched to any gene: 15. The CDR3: CASSLRSGRAQTPYEQYF. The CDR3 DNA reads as TGTGCCAGCAGCCTGAGAAGCGGGAGGGCCCAAACTCCCTACGAGCAGTACTTC.

As DNA, the CDR3 is TGTGCCAGCAGTCCCAGGACAGGGGGCAAGGGCTACACCTTC. It specifies CASSPRTGGKGYTF. The gene calls are TRBV6-5 and TRBJ1-2; 11 nucleotides line up with TRBD1. Trimming at V came to 5 bases and at J to 8 bases, leaving 7 bases not matched to a gene. In germline, CDR1 is MNHEY, CDR2 SVGAGI. The CDR3 extends over 14 amino acids.

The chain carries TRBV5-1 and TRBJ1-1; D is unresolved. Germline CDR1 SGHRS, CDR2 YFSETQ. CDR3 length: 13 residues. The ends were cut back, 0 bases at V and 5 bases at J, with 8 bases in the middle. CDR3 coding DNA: TGCGCCAGCAGCTTGGATCCGCGTACTGAAGCTTTCTTT. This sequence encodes CASSLDPRTEAFF.

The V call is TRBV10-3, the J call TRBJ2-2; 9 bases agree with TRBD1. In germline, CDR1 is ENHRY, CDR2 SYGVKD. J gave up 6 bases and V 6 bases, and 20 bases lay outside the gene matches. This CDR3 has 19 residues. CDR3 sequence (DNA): TGTGCCATCAGCGAAGCTTTCGGGAGGACAGGGGTAAAGTCCGGGGAGCTGTTTTTT. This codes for CAISEAFGRTGVKSGELFF.

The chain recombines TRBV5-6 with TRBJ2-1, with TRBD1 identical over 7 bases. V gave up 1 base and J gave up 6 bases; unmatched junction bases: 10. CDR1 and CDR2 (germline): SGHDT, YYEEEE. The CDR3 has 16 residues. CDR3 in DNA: TGTGCCAGCAGCTTGCCCGGGACAGCCCACTCCAATGAGCAGTTCTTC. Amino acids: CASSLPGTAHSNEQFF. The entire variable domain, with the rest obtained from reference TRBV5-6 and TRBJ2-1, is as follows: DAGVTQSPTHLIKTRGQQVTLRCSPKSGHDTVSWYQQALGQGPQFIFQYYEEEERQRGNFPDRFSGHQFPNYSSELNVNALLLGDSALYLCASSLPGTAHSNEQFFGPGTRLTVL.

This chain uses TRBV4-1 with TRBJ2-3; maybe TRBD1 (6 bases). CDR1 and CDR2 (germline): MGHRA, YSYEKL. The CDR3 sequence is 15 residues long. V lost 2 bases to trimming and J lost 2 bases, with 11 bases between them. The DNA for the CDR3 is TGCGCCAGCAGCCAATTAGGGACAATCACAGATACGCAGTATTTT. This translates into CASSQLGTITDTQYF.

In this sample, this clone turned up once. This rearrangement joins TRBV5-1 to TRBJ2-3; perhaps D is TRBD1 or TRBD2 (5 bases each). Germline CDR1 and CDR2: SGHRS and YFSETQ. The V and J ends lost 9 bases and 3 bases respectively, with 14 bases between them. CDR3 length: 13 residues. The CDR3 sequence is CATGLGQTDTQYF. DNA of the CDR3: TGCGCCACAGGACTCGGACAAACAGATACGCAGTATTTT.

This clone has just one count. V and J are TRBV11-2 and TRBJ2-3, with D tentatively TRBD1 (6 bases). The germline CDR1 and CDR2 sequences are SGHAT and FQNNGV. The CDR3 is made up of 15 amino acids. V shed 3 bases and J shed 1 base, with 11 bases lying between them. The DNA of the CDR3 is TGTGCCAGCAGCTTGGTGGGGGCTGGCACAGATACGCAGTATTTT. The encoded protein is CASSLVGAGTDTQYF. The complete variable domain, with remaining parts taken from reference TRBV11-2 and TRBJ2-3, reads EAGVAQSPRYKIIEKRQSVAFWCNPISGHATLYWYQQILGQGPKLLIQFQNNGVVDDSQLPKDRFSAERLKGVDSTLKIQPAKLEDSAVYLCASSLVGAGTDTQYFGPGTRLTVL.

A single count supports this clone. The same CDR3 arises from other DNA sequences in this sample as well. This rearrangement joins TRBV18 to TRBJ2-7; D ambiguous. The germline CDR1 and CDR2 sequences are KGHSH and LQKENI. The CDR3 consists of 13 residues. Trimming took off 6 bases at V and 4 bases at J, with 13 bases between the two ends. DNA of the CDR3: TGTGCCAGCTCTCCGCCCTCCTCATACGAGCAGTACTTC. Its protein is CASSPPSSYEQYF.

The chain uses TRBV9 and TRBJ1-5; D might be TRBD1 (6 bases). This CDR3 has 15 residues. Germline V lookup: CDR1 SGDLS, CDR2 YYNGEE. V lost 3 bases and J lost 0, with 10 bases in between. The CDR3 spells CASSAGQNSNQPQHF. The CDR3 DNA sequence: TGTGCCAGCAGCGCTGGACAGAATAGCAATCAGCCCCAGCATTTT.